Below are 25 T cell receptor beta chains sequenced from a single sample in a study of blood T cell repertoires in COVID-19. The table came from immunoSEQ multiplex PCR; TCRdb's copy has only in-frame clones and leaves some out. The sample holds approximately 220,000 clones, approximately 83% seen once. Sequencing input: PBMCs or T cells enriched from blood (not recorded which). These receptors originate from a woman aged 50 to 60 who had been exposed to COVID-19.

The chain has TRBV11-2 and TRBJ2-3; the D gene is possibly TRBD2 (7 bases). The CDR3 covers 17 residues. The germline V gene has CDR1 SGHAT and CDR2 FQNNGV. The V end lost 0 bases, the J end lost 0 bases, and 13 bases lay between the germline ends. Here the CDR3 DNA reads TGTGCCAGCAGCTTAGATAATGCGGGGGCCAGCACAGATACGCAGTATTTT. This sequence encodes CASSLDNAGASTDTQYF.

The rearrangement uses TRBV12-3 or TRBV12-4 and TRBJ2-3; 9 bases agree with TRBD1. Germline trimming cut 8 bases from V and 6 bases from J; bases unmatched to any gene: 6. The CDR3 is made up of 13 amino acids. The CDR3 DNA is TGTGCCAGCCGGAACAGGGGGCGGGATACGCAGTATTTT. The encoded protein is CASRNRGRDTQYF.

The chain links TRBV19 to TRBJ1-4, with D unclear. V was cut by 2 bases and J by 0 bases, with 4 bases left in between. From germline, CDR1 is LNHDA and CDR2 SQIVND (reference sequence). CDR3 length equals 14 residues. The CDR3 sequence is CASSIQTTNEKLFF. As DNA, the CDR3 is TGTGCCAGTAGTATACAGACAACTAATGAAAAACTGTTTTTT. The whole variable domain, filled in from reference TRBV19 and TRBJ1-4, reads DGGITQSPKYLFRKEGQNVTLSCEQNLNHDAMYWYRQDPGQGLRLIYYSQIVNDFQKGDIAEGYSVSREKKESFPLTVTSAQKNPTAFYLCASSIQTTNEKLFFGSGTQLSVL.

This chain joins TRBV7-3 and TRBJ2-2; D perhaps matches TRBD2 (5 bases). Germline assignment: CDR1 SGHTA and CDR2 FQGTGA. This CDR3 spans 12 amino acids. V was shortened by 9 bases and J by 1 base, with 6 bases between the two germline ends. CDR3 sequence (DNA): TGTGCCAGTGGGAGGAACACCGGGGAGCTGTTTTTT. This codes for CASGRNTGELFF.

The genes are TRBV7-2 and TRBJ1-5; D is unclear. The CDR3 covers 16 residues. V lost 3 bases and J 4 bases, leaving 16 bases between the germline ends. Per germline, CDR1 SGHTA and CDR2 FQGNSA. CDR3 coding DNA: TGTGCCAGCAGCTTGGATGCGGGAGGCCTAAATCAGCCCCAGCATTTT. It codes for CASSLDAGGLNQPQHF.

This chain uses TRBV12-3 or TRBV12-4 with TRBJ1-6, with a tentative D call TRBD1 (6 bases). The CDR3 runs 13 residues. Trimming removed 4 bases from V and 10 bases from J, with 11 bases in between. As DNA, the CDR3 is TGTGCCAGCAGTTCCCAGGGACAATCACCCCTCCACTTT. Translation gives CASSSQGQSPLHF.

This chain joins TRBV7-8 and TRBJ1-5; the D gene is possibly TRBD1 (5 bases). Germline V gene data show CDR1 as SGHVS and CDR2 as FQNEAQ. The germline V and J ends were trimmed by 1 base and 11 bases, with 15 bases remaining between them. The CDR3 is 14 residues long. The CDR3 nucleotides read TGTGCCAGCAGCTTAGTTATTCAGGGTGGGTCCCAGCATTTT. Translating it yields CASSLVIQGGSQHF. Variable domain in full (rest from reference TRBV7-8 and TRBJ1-5): GAGVSQSPRYKVAKRGQDVALRCDPISGHVSLFWYQQALGQGPEFLTYFQNEAQLDKSGLPSDRFFAERPEGSVSTLKIQRTQQEDSAVYLCASSLVIQGGSQHFGDGTRLSIL.

This CDR3 is CASRRGQETQYF. The CDR3 coding sequence is TGTGCCAGTAGAAGGGGACAAGAGACCCAGTACTTC. The rearrangement joins TRBV19 to TRBJ2-5; tentatively, D is TRBD1 (5 bases). This CDR3 has 12 amino acids. V lost 6 bases to trimming and J lost 2 bases, with 7 bases between them. CDR1 and CDR2 (germline): LNHDA, SQIVND (reference sequence).

The chain links TRBV7-2 to TRBJ1-5, with 10 bases matching TRBD1. V dropped 1 base and J dropped 8; count of bases not matched to a gene: 5. This CDR3 region has 15 residues. Germline V gives CDR1 SGHTA, CDR2 FQGNSA. The CDR3 is CASSLVGQGWEPQHF. The CDR3, as DNA: TGTGCCAGCAGCTTAGTGGGACAGGGGTGGGAGCCCCAGCATTTT.

The chain joins TRBV10-2 to TRBJ1-2; D is possibly TRBD1 (6 bases). Germline CDR1 reads WSHSY; CDR2 reads SAAADI. The CDR3 consists of 13 residues. The V end lost 6 bases, the J end lost 3 bases, and 11 bases lay between the germline ends. The CDR3 spells CASRQGVDYGYTF. The CDR3, as DNA: TGCGCCAGCAGACAGGGAGTCGACTATGGCTACACCTTC.

The chain joins TRBV7-2 to TRBJ1-1; D is unclear. The germline V gene has CDR1 SGHTA and CDR2 FQGNSA. The germline V and J ends were trimmed by 2 bases and 2 bases, with 6 bases remaining between them. There are 13 residues in the CDR3. CDR3 coding DNA: TGTGCCAGCAGCTTATACAGAAACACTGAAGCTTTCTTT. It yields the protein CASSLYRNTEAFF.

The chain carries TRBV24-1 and TRBJ2-3; TRBD1 is a possible D gene (6 bases). The CDR3 sequence is 15 residues long. V lost 4 bases to trimming and J lost 6 bases, with 16 bases between them. CDR1 and CDR2 from the germline V gene are KGHDR and SFDVKD. The CDR3 loop is CATSDPGTKGDTQYF. CDR3 DNA: TGTGCCACCAGTGACCCCGGGACAAAAGGTGATACGCAGTATTTT.

This rearrangement joins TRBV27 to TRBJ1-1, with D possibly being TRBD1 (6 bases). Per the germline V gene, CDR1 is MNHEY and CDR2 is SMNVEV (reference sequence). The CDR3 extends over 13 amino acids. With 2 bases removed from V and 11 bases from J, the gap between germline ends came to 15 bases. The CDR3 reads CASSLTRGARAFF. The CDR3 nucleotides are TGTGCCAGCAGTTTAACCCGGGGGGCGAGGGCTTTCTTT.

V is TRBV2 and J is TRBJ1-6; tentatively, D is TRBD1 (6 bases). CDR1 is SNHLY and CDR2 is FYNNEI in the germline V gene. Trimming took off 10 bases at V and 9 bases at J, with 19 bases between the two ends. The CDR3 consists of 14 residues. The CDR3 DNA is TGTGCCATACAGGGTGGCGGTGGTGGTTCACCCCTCCACTTT. This sequence encodes CAIQGGGGGSPLHF.

V and J are TRBV27 and TRBJ1-4; D is uncertain. This CDR3 has 15 amino acids. The V gene's germline CDR1 is MNHEY and CDR2 SMNVEV (reference sequence). V lost 5 bases and J lost 0, with 10 bases in between. The CDR3 DNA reads TGTGCCAGCAGTCCTTCCTACGCAACTAATGAAAAACTGTTTTTT. Translating it yields CASSPSYATNEKLFF.

The J gene is TRBJ2-3, the V gene TRBV30, with TRBD1 identical over 7 bases. Unmatched junction bases numbered 7, after V lost 4 bases and J lost 3 bases. Germline values: CDR1 GTSNPN, CDR2 SVGIG (reference sequence). The CDR3 has 14 amino acids. The CDR3 loop is CAWTSTGLTDTQYF. The CDR3 nucleotides read TGTGCCTGGACCTCGACAGGGTTGACAGATACGCAGTATTTT.

The V gene is TRBV30, the J gene TRBJ1-2, with 7 bases fitting TRBD1. The CDR3 has 13 amino acids. Unmatched junction bases numbered 7, after V lost 3 bases and J lost 6 bases. Germline V gives CDR1 GTSNPN, CDR2 SVGIG (reference sequence). Here the CDR3 DNA reads TGTGCCTGGAGGTTGAAGGGGGCGAATGGCTACACCTTC. It specifies CAWRLKGANGYTF.

The rearrangement links TRBV11-2 to TRBJ2-7, with unresolved D. Trimming removed 5 bases at V and 0 bases at J, with 14 bases between. The CDR3 consists of 15 residues. CDR1 and CDR2 (germline): SGHAT, FQNNGV. The CDR3 loop is CASSQTQTGSYEQYF. CDR3 bases: TGTGCCAGCAGCCAGACCCAGACGGGCTCCTACGAGCAGTACTTC. The complete variable domain, with remaining parts taken from reference TRBV11-2 and TRBJ2-7, reads EAGVAQSPRYKIIEKRQSVAFWCNPISGHATLYWYQQILGQGPKLLIQFQNNGVVDDSQLPKDRFSAERLKGVDSTLKIQPAKLEDSAVYLCASSQTQTGSYEQYFGPGTRLTVT.

This chain connects TRBV4-1 to TRBJ1-1; 8 bases are a match to TRBD1. This CDR3 is 18 amino acids long. Per germline, CDR1 MGHRA and CDR2 YSYEKL. Germline trimming cut 4 bases from V and 0 bases from J; bases unmatched to any gene: 13. The CDR3 nucleotides read TGCGCCAGCAGCCCCCCGACCGGGACAGGCCTCATGAACACTGAAGCTTTCTTT. Translating it yields CASSPPTGTGLMNTEAFF.

The V call is TRBV5-1, the J call TRBJ2-5; D is unclear. V gave up 0 bases and J gave up 0 bases, with 6 bases separating them. CDR1 and CDR2 from the germline V gene are SGHRS and YFSETQ. The CDR3 sequence is 14 residues long. CDR3 region: CASSLAVHQETQYF. The CDR3 DNA sequence: TGCGCCAGCAGCTTGGCCGTCCACCAAGAGACCCAGTACTTC. Looking up the rest from reference TRBV5-1 and TRBJ2-5 gives the full variable domain: KAGVTQTPRYLIKTRGQQVTLSCSPISGHRSVSWYQQTPGQGLQFLFEYFSETQRNKGNFPGRFSGRQFSNSRSEMNVSTLELGDSALYLCASSLAVHQETQYFGPGTRLLVL.

The genes are TRBV7-2 and TRBJ2-7, with D tentatively TRBD1 (6 bases). CDR3 length equals 15 residues. V lost 0 bases and J 2 bases, leaving 11 bases between the germline ends. Per germline, CDR1 SGHTA and CDR2 FQGNSA. CDR3 bases: TGTGCCAGCAGCTTAGCTGGGAAGGGGGCCTACGAGCAGTACTTC. Its protein is CASSLAGKGAYEQYF.

This clone was picked up a small number of times. The J gene is TRBJ2-3, the V gene TRBV6-4; 11 bases agree with TRBD2. Germline trimming cut 4 bases from V and 6 bases from J; bases unmatched to any gene: 3. The CDR3 covers 14 residues. Germline values: CDR1 MRHNA, CDR2 SNTAGT. Here the CDR3 DNA reads TGTGCCAGCAGTGCACTAGCGGGGGTGGATACGCAGTATTTT. Translating gives CASSALAGVDTQYF.

The CDR3 DNA is TGTGCCAGCCGACCCACGGGACAGGCGGTGAATGAGCAGTTCTTC. This sequence encodes CASRPTGQAVNEQFF. J is TRBJ2-1 and V is TRBV6-4, with 8 bases that match TRBD1. Germline lookup yields CDR1 MRHNA and CDR2 SNTAGT. J gave up 7 bases and V 8 bases, and 13 bases lay outside the gene matches. This CDR3 contains 15 residues.

V gene TRBV9 combines with J gene TRBJ2-7, with 8 positions matching TRBD2. V lost 2 bases, J lost 2 bases, and 6 bases stayed unmatched. From germline, CDR1 is SGDLS and CDR2 YYNGEE. This CDR3 has 15 residues. This CDR3 is CASSVSAGVAYEQYF. The CDR3 DNA is TGTGCCAGCAGCGTTTCAGCGGGGGTGGCCTACGAGCAGTACTTC.

This clone showed up just once. This sample also contains other DNA sequences that code for the same CDR3. The V gene is TRBV5-4, the J gene TRBJ2-7; maybe TRBD1 (6 bases). Trimming took off 2 bases at V and 4 bases at J, with 10 bases between the two ends. The CDR3 runs 13 residues. The germline CDR1 and CDR2 sequences are SGHNT and YYREEE (reference sequence). The CDR3 protein is CASSFDRSYEQYF. In DNA form, the CDR3 reads TGTGCCAGCAGCTTTGACAGGTCATACGAGCAGTACTTC.